The source of this T cell receptor (beta chain) is a study of T cells in Graves' hyperthyroidism and ophthalmopathy. Study-wide results and caveats: Clonotypes that were expanded in thyroid above 0.001 mostly appeared in blood too.

Many counts were recorded for this clonotype. Its matching antigen is unknown. Looked up from germline, CDR1 is DFQATT and CDR2 is SNEGSKA (reference sequence). The CDR3 loop spans 15 amino acids. V shed 1 base, J shed 11 bases, and the junction held 10 bases outside the gene matches. Patients were aged 18 to 65, had disease duration under 2 months, and had newly diagnosed hyperthyroidism. Each diagnosis drew on symptoms, thyroxine, TRAb, thyroid ultrasound and orbital computed tomography findings. The PBMCs were taken from around 9 ml of fresh peripheral blood. From RNA transcripts, TCR beta CDR3 regions were amplified. Carried out on the TCR CDR3, a first-round RT-PCR used the HTBI primer set. TCRdb independently ran MiXCR on the multiplex PCR reads; one entry per CDR3 protein. The sample yields hundreds of thousands of distinct CDR3 sequences, 12% to 15% seen once.

The origin of this receptor is a woman between 18 and 29 years old with Graves' hyperthyroidism. The chain carries TRBV20-1 and TRBJ1-6; 8 positions agree with TRBD1. The sequenced material came from blood. The CDR3 sequence: CSARGSGTGHTPLHF. CDR3 DNA: TGCAGTGCTAGAGGATCCGGGACAGGTCATACACCCCTCCACTTT.